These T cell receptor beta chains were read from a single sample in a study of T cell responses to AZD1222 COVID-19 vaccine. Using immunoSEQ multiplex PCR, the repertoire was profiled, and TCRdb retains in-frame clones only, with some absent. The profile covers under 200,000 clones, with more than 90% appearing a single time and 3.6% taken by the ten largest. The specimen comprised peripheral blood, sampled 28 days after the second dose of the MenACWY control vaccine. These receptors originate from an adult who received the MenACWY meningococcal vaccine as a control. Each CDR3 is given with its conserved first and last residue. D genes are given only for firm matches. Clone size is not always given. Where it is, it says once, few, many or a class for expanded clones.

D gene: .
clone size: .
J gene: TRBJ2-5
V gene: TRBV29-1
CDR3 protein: CSVIPARETQYF
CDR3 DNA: TGCAGCGTTATCCCTGCACGAGAGACCCAGTACTTC

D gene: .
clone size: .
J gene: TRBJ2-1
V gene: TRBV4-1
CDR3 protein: CASSLDLGGIRNEQFF
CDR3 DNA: TGCGCCAGCAGCCTAGATCTTGGCGGGATTCGCAATGAGCAGTTCTTC

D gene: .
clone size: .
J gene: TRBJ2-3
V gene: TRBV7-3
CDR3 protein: CASSPFGGLTDTQYF
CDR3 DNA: TGTGCCAGCAGCCCCTTCGGAGGGTTGACAGATACGCAGTATTTT

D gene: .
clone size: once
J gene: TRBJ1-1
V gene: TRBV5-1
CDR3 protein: CASSLGTGRSNTEAFF
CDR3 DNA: TGCGCCAGCAGCTTGGGTACAGGGAGATCGAACACTGAAGCTTTCTTT

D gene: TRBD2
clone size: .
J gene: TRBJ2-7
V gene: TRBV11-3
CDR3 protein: CASSLPKGGFGEQYF
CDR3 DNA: TGTGCCAGCAGCTTACCCAAGGGAGGGTTTGGCGAGCAGTACTTC

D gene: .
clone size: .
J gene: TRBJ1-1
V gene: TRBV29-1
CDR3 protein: CSVSWWARRKMNTEAFF
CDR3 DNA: TGCAGCGTCTCTTGGTGGGCAAGGCGCAAAATGAACACTGAAGCTTTCTTT

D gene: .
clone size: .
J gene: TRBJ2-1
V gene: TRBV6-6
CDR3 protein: CASSPYRDGEQFF
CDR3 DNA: TGTGCCAGCAGCCCCTACAGGGACGGTGAGCAGTTCTTC

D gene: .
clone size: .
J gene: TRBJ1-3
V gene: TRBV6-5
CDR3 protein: CATTPGGSGNTIYF
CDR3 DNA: TGTGCCACGACTCCGGGGGGCTCTGGAAACACCATATATTTT

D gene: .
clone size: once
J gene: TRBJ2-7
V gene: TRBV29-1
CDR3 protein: CSVVGTQGLYEQYF
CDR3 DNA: TGCAGCGTTGTGGGCACCCAGGGATTGTACGAGCAGTACTTC

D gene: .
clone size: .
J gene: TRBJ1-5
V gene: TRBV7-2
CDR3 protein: CASSLDGVGQPQHF
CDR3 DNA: TGTGCCAGCAGCTTAGACGGGGTGGGTCAGCCCCAGCATTTT

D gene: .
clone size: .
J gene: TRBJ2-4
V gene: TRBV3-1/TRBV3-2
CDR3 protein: CASSQGAVLAKNIQYF
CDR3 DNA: TGTGCCAGCAGCCAAGGTGCAGTACTAGCCAAAAACATTCAGTACTTC

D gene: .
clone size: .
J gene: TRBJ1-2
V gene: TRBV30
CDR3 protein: CAWSVLRAGNYGYTF
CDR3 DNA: TGTGCCTGGAGTGTACTACGGGCGGGGAACTATGGCTACACCTTC

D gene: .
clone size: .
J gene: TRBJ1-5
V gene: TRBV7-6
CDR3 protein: CASSARPTLYSNQPQHF
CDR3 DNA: TGTGCCAGCAGCGCCCGTCCCACCCTCTATAGCAATCAGCCCCAGCATTTT

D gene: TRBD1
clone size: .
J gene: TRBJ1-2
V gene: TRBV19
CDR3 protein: CASSLDRGNYGYTF
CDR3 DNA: TGTGCCAGTAGTCTAGACAGGGGGAACTATGGCTACACCTTC

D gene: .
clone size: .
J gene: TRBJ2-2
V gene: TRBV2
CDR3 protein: CASSGTVANTGELFF
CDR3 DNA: TGTGCCAGCAGTGGGACGGTGGCGAACACCGGGGAGCTGTTTTTT

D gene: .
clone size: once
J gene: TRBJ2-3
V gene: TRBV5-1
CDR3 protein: CASSLSTDTQYF
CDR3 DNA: TGCGCCAGCAGCTTATCCACAGATACGCAGTATTTT

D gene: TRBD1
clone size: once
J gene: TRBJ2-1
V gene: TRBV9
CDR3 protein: CASSVVGQGSNEQFF
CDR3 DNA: TGTGCCAGCAGCGTAGTGGGACAGGGTTCCAATGAGCAGTTCTTC

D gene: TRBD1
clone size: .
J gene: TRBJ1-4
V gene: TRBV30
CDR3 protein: CAWSRTWTGGVATNEKLFF
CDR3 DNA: TGTGCCTGGAGTCGAACGTGGACAGGGGGAGTTGCAACTAATGAAAAACTGTTTTTT

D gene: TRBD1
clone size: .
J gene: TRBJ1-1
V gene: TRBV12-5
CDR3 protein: CASGPDRGKLGNTEAFF
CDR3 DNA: TGTGCTAGTGGTCCGGACAGGGGGAAGTTAGGGAACACTGAAGCTTTCTTT

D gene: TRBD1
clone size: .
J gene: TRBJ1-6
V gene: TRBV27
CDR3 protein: CASSSGMTGSSYNSPLHF
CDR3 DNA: TGTGCCAGCAGTTCGGGGATGACAGGGAGCTCCTATAATTCACCCCTCCACTTT

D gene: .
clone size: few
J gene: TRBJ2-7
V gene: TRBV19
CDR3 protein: CASRFSGGYEQYF
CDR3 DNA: TGTGCCAGTAGGTTCTCGGGTGGGTACGAGCAGTACTTC

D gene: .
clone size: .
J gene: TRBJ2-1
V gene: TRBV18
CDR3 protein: CASSPAGESGAQFF
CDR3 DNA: TGTGCCAGCTCACCCGCCGGAGAGAGTGGGGCGCAGTTCTTC

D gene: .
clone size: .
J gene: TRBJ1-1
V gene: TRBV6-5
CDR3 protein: CASDRLSSVGAFF
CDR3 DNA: TGTGCCAGCGATCGTTTATCGAGTGTCGGAGCTTTCTTT

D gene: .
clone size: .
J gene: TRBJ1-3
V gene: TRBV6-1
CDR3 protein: CASSSAGTQGNTIYF
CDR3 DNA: TGTGCCAGCAGTTCCGCCGGGACTCAAGGAAACACCATATATTTT

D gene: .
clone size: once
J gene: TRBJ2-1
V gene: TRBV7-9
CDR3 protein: CASSRSRSSYNEQFF
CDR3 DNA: TGTGCCAGCAGCCGGAGCCGGAGCTCCTACAATGAGCAGTTCTTC

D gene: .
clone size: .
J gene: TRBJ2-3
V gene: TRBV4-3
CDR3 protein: CASSPRMASPRDTQYF
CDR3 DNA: TGCGCCAGCAGCCCCCGGATGGCTAGCCCACGGGATACGCAGTATTTT

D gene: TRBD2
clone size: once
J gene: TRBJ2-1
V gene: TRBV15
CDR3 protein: CATSRDSGAGVRFF
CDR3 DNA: TGTGCCACCAGCAGAGATTCTGGGGCGGGAGTGCGGTTCTTC

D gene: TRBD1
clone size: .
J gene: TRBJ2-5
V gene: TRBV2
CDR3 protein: CASSGQVDETQYF
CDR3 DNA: TGTGCCAGCAGCGGACAGGTCGATGAGACCCAGTACTTC

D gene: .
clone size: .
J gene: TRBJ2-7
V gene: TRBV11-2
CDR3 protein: CASSLAGPDYEQYF
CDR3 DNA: TGTGCCAGCAGCTTAGCGGGTCCGGACTACGAGCAGTACTTC

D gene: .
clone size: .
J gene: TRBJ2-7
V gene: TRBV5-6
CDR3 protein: CASSPVGRSSEQYF
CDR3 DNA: TGTGCCAGCAGCCCGGTGGGACGGTCCAGCGAGCAGTACTTC

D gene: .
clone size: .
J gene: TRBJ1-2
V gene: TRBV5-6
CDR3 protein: CASSQRAGNGYTF
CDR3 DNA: TGTGCCAGCAGCCAGCGGGCAGGCAATGGCTACACCTTC

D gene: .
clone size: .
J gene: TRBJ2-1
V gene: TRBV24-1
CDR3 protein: CATDPGTSYNEQFF
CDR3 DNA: TGTGCCACCGATCCGGGCACTTCCTACAATGAGCAGTTCTTC

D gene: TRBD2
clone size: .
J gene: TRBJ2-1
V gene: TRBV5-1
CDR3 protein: CASSLAAGPSYNEQFF
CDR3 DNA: TGCGCCAGCAGCTTGGCAGCGGGACCCTCCTACAATGAGCAGTTCTTC

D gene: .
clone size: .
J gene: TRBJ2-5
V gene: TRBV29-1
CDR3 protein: CSGKLGGTQYF
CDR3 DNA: TGCAGCGGTAAGCTGGGTGGGACCCAGTACTTC

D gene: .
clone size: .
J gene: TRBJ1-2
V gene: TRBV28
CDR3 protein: CASRRGQYYGYTF
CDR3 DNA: TGTGCCAGCAGGCGGGGGCAGTACTATGGCTACACCTTC

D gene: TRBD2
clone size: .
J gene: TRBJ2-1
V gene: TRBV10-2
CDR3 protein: CASSDGTSGRWGFF
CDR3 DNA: TGCGCCAGCAGTGATGGGACTAGCGGGAGGTGGGGGTTCTTC

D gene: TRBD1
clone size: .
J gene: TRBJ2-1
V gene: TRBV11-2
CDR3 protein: CASSVQDRGSNEQFF
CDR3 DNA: TGTGCCAGCAGCGTACAGGACAGGGGGAGCAATGAGCAGTTCTTC

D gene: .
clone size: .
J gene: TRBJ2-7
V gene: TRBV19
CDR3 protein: CASSPTGRLGEQYF
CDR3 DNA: TGTGCCAGTAGTCCAACAGGGCGGCTAGGCGAGCAGTACTTC

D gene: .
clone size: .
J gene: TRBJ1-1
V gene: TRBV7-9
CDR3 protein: CASSLDQGMNTEAFF
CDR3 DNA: TGTGCCAGCAGCTTAGACCAGGGGATGAACACTGAAGCTTTCTTT

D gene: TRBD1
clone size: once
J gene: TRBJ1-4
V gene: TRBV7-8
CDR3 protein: CASSLAGQGTNEKLFF
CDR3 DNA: TGTGCCAGCAGCTTAGCGGGACAGGGAACTAATGAAAAACTGTTTTTT

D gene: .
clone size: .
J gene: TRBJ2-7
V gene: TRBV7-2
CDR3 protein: CASRAGQLYEQYF
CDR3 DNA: TGTGCCAGCAGAGCGGGACAGCTTTACGAGCAGTACTTC

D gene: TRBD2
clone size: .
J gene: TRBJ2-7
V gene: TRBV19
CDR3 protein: CASSFLAGGPSEQYF
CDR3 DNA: TGTGCCAGTAGTTTTCTAGCGGGAGGCCCTTCCGAGCAGTACTTC

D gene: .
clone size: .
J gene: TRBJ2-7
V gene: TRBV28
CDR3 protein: CASSWRFSYEQYF
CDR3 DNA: TGTGCCAGCAGTTGGCGGTTCTCCTACGAGCAGTACTTC

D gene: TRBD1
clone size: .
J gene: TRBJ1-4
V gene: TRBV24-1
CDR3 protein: CATSDGTGGFEKLFF
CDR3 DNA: TGTGCCACCAGTGATGGGACAGGGGGCTTTGAAAAACTGTTTTTT

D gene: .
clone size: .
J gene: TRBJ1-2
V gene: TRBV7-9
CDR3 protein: CASSPSIGARGEGYTF
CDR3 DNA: TGTGCCAGCAGCCCCTCCATAGGCGCTCGAGGGGAGGGCTACACCTTC

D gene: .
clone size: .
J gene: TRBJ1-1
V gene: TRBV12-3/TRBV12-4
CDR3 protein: CASSRLGNTEAFF
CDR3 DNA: TGTGCCAGCAGCCGACTGGGGAACACTGAAGCTTTCTTT

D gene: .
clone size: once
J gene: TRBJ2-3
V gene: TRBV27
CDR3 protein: CASSLTFTDTQYF
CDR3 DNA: TGTGCCAGCAGTCTGACCTTCACAGATACGCAGTATTTT

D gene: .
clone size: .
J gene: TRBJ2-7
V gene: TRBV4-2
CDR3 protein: CASSQARTSYEQYF
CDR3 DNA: TGTGCCAGCAGCCAAGCTAGGACTTCCTACGAGCAGTACTTC

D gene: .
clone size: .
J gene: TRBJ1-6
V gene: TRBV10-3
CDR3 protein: CAIGSGLNSPLHF
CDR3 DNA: TGTGCCATCGGTTCGGGTCTTAATTCACCCCTCCACTTT

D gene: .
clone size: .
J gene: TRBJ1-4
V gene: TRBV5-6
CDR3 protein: CASSSGTYNEKLFF
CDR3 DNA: TGTGCCAGCAGCTCCGGGACCTATAATGAAAAACTGTTTTTT

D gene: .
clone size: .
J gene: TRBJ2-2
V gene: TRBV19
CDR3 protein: CASSQGRNGELFF
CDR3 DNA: TGTGCCAGTAGTCAGGGGAGGAACGGGGAGCTGTTTTTT

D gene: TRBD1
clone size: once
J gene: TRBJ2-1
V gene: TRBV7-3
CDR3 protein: CASSFTGTGGYEQFF
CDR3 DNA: TGTGCCAGCAGTTTCACCGGGACAGGGGGCTATGAGCAGTTCTTC

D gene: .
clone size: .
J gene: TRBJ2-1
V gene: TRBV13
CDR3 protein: CASSFLGLGRWNEQFF
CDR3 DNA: TGTGCCAGCAGCTTTCTCGGCTTGGGGCGGTGGAATGAGCAGTTCTTC